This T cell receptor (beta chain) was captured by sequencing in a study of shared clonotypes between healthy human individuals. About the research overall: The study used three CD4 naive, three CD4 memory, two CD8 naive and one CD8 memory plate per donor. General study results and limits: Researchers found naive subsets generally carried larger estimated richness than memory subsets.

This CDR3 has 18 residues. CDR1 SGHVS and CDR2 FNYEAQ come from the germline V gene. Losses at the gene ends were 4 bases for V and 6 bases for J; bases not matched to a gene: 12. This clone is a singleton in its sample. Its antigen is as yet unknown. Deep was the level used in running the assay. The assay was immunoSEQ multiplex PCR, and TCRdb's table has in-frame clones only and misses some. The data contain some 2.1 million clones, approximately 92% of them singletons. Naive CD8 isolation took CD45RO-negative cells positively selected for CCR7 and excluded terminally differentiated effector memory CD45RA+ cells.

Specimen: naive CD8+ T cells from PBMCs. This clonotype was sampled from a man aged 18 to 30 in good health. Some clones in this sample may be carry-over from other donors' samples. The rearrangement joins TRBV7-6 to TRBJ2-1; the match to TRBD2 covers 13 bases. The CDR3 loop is CASSYSLAGGPTSNEQFF. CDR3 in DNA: TGTGCCAGCAGCTACTCACTAGCGGGAGGGCCTACCTCCAATGAGCAGTTCTTC. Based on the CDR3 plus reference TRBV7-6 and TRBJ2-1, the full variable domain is GAGVSQSPRYKVTKRGQDVALRCDPISGHVSLYWYRQALGQGPEFLTYFNYEAQQDKSGLPNDRFSAERPEGSISTLTIQRTEQRDSAMYRCASSYSLAGGPTSNEQFFGPGTRLTVL.